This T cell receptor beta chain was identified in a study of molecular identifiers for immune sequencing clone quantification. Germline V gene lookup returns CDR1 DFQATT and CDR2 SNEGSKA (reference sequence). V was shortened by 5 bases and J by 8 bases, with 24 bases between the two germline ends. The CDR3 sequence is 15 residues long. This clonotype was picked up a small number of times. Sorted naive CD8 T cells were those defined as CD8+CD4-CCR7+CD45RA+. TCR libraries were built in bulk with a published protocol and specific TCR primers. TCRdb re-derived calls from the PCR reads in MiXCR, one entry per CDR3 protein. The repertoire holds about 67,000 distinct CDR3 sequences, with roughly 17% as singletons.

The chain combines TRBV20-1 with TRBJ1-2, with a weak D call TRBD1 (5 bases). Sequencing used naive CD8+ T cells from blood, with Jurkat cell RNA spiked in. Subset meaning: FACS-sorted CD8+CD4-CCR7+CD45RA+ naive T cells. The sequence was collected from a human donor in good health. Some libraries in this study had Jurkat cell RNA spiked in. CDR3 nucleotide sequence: TGCAGTGCTGAGGCCCCGAGGGACGCGGGCTGGGGCTACACCTTC. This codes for CSAEAPRDAGWGYTF.